Presented here are 2 T cell receptor beta chains from one specimen sequenced in a study of T cells in Graves' hyperthyroidism and ophthalmopathy. TCR beta CDR3 sequences were amplified from RNA transcripts. The HTBI primer set drove a first-round RT-PCR of the TCR CDR3. MiXCR, applied by TCRdb to the multiplex PCR reads, yields one record per CDR3 protein. The table has 350,000 or so distinct CDR3 sequences, 15% to 20% seen once. The material sequenced was blood. All receptors derive from a woman in her thirties or forties with Graves' ophthalmopathy.

Notes on this clonotype: Being one base from a much bigger clone, this may be a read error. The chain joins TRBV29-1 to TRBJ1-2; maybe TRBD1 (5 bases). The length of the CDR3 is 16 residues. Germline V gene lookup returns CDR1 SQVTM and CDR2 ANQGSEA. V was trimmed by 6 bases and J by 0 bases, leaving 20 bases between them. The CDR3 loop reads CSVPVGGTHSNYGYTF. The CDR3 DNA follows: TGCAGCGTCCCGGTCGGGGGGACCCACTCTAACTATGGCTACACCTTC.

This clonotype was observed at least ten times. The chain couples TRBV28 to TRBJ2-5; 7 nucleotides match TRBD1. Trimming took 3 bases from V and 4 from J; bases not matched to a gene: 5. The germline V gene encodes CDR1 MDHEN and CDR2 SYDVKM. This CDR3 spans 14 amino acids. The CDR3 sequence is CASSFTGVLETQYF. CDR3 sequence (DNA): TGTGCCAGCAGTTTTACAGGGGTTCTAGAGACCCAGTACTTC. The variable domain in full, with the rest retrieved from reference TRBV28 and TRBJ2-5, is DVKVTQSSRYLVKRTGEKVFLECVQDMDHENMFWYRQDPGLGLRLIYFSYDVKMKEKGDIPEGYSVSREKKERFSLILESASTNQTSMYLCASSFTGVLETQYFGPGTRLLVL.